A single sample gave rise to the 32 T cell receptor beta chains below, sequenced in a study of T cell repertoires in ileal Crohn's disease. The time point denotes: neoterminal ileum biopsy at postoperative endoscopy, about 6 months after surgery. The method was immunoSEQ multiplex PCR; TCRdb's version includes in-frame clones alone and lacks a portion of them. This table has 1,300 to 1,500 clones, about three quarters appearing once. What was sequenced was ileal tissue. These TCRs come from an adult with Crohn's disease.

Here the CDR3 DNA reads TGTGCCAGCAGTCCGAATTATGACAGGGGCTATGGCTACACCTTC. Translated: CASSPNYDRGYGYTF. This chain joins TRBV6-5 and TRBJ1-2; 8 bases fit TRBD1. V shed 5 bases and J 4 bases; nucleotides not matched to a gene: 9. The germline CDR1 and CDR2 sequences are MNHEY and SVGAGI. The CDR3 contains 15 residues.

The chain carries TRBV10-3 and TRBJ2-3; 7 bases align to TRBD2. This CDR3 region has 13 residues. J gave up 6 bases and V 10 bases, and 10 bases lay outside the gene matches. The germline CDR1 and CDR2 sequences are ENHRY and SYGVKD. Here the CDR3 reads CATNEGSGDTQYF. Here the CDR3 DNA reads TGTGCCACCAACGAGGGTAGCGGGGATACGCAGTATTTT.

The V and J genes are TRBV4-1 and TRBJ2-6; D gene unclear. Trimming took 0 bases from V and 0 from J, leaving 6 bases between them. This CDR3 has 16 residues. Germline V gene sequence: CDR1 MGHRA, CDR2 YSYEKL. CDR3 in amino acids: CASSQDGFSGANVLTF. The CDR3 nucleotides are TGCGCCAGCAGCCAAGACGGGTTCTCTGGGGCCAACGTCCTGACTTTC.

This sequence joins TRBV6-5 and TRBJ2-6, with D uncertain. The V and J ends lost 4 bases and 3 bases respectively, with 10 bases between them. Germline loops: CDR1 MNHEY, CDR2 SVGAGI. The CDR3 has 15 amino acids. Here the CDR3 DNA reads TGTGCCAGCAGTTCGCCAGGTATTGGGGCCAACGTCCTGACTTTC. Amino acids: CASSSPGIGANVLTF.

A few counts support this clone. This rearrangement joins TRBV28 to TRBJ2-2, with D tentatively TRBD2 (6 bases). CDR3 length: 15 residues. The germline V gene has CDR1 MDHEN and CDR2 SYDVKM. Trimming cost V 2 bases and J 5 bases, with 12 bases left between them. In nucleotides, the CDR3 is TGTGCCAGCAGTTTAGGTGGGGCGGGGACCGGGGAGCTGTTTTTT. It is translated as CASSLGGAGTGELFF.

The chain links TRBV28 to TRBJ2-2; 8 bases are shared with TRBD1. There are 14 residues in the CDR3. With 8 bases clipped from V and 7 bases from J, the junction kept 9 bases outside the gene matches. Germline loops: CDR1 MDHEN, CDR2 SYDVKM. Here the CDR3 DNA reads TGTGCCAGCGACAATCAGGGGGCTGGCGGGGAGCTGTTTTTT. Translated: CASDNQGAGGELFF.

V gene TRBV6-1 combines with J gene TRBJ1-1; D remains ambiguous. CDR1 is MNHNS and CDR2 is SASEGT in the germline V gene. This CDR3 region has 14 residues. The germline V and J ends were trimmed by 3 bases and 0 bases, with 8 bases remaining between them. CDR3 nucleotides: TGTGCCAGCAGTGATGTCACACTGAACACTGAAGCTTTCTTT. It translates to CASSDVTLNTEAFF.

This chain joins TRBV7-9 and TRBJ1-4; tentative D call: TRBD1 (5 bases). Germline loops: CDR1 SEHNR, CDR2 FQNEAQ (reference sequence). V shed 0 bases and J shed 8 bases, with 16 bases lying between them. This CDR3 comprises 16 residues. CDR3 in DNA: TGTGCCAGCAGCTTAGCGACCTCAGGGATTTGGGAAAAACTGTTTTTT. This encodes CASSLATSGIWEKLFF.

The chain carries TRBV18 and TRBJ1-5, with 7 bases matching TRBD1. From germline, CDR1 is KGHSH and CDR2 LQKENI. After removal of 1 base from V and 3 bases from J, the junction contained 6 bases not matched to a gene. The CDR3 sequence is 16 residues long. The CDR3 DNA is TGTGCCAGCTCACCACGAGACACAGGGGCCAATCAGCCCCAGCATTTT. Translated, it gives CASSPRDTGANQPQHF.

The chain combines TRBV5-4 with TRBJ2-1; D remains unclear. Germline V gene data show CDR1 as SGHNT and CDR2 as YYREEE (reference sequence). V was cut by 3 bases and J by 0 bases, with 4 bases left in between. The CDR3 has 13 amino acids. The CDR3: CASSSASYNEQFF. In DNA, the CDR3 is TGTGCCAGCAGCTCGGCCTCCTACAATGAGCAGTTCTTC.

This chain uses TRBV6-6 with TRBJ2-3; 7 bases are a match to TRBD2. V gave up 6 bases and J gave up 1 base; unmatched junction bases: 10. Germline V lookup: CDR1 MNHNY, CDR2 SVGAGI (reference sequence). CDR3 length: 16 residues. CDR3: CASRREGGSRTDTQYF. The CDR3 DNA reads as TGTGCCAGCAGGCGCGAGGGAGGGTCTCGCACAGATACGCAGTATTTT.

This clone was recorded a few times. V and J are TRBV13 and TRBJ1-3; unclear D gene. The CDR3 contains 15 residues. The germline CDR1 and CDR2 sequences are PRHDT and FYEKMQ (reference sequence). V lost 1 base and J 0 bases, leaving 7 bases between the germline ends. The CDR3 DNA is TGTGCCAGCAGCTTAGAGGGCTCCTCTGGAAACACCATATATTTT. Amino acids: CASSLEGSSGNTIYF.

This clone appeared once. The junction and the germline gene differ at one end; a read error may be behind it. V and J are TRBV27 and TRBJ2-7; TRBD2 matches at 11 bases. Germline CDR1 is MNHEY and CDR2 is SMNVEV (reference sequence). The CDR3 has 15 residues. CDR3 coding DNA: TGTGTCAGCAGGGCTATAGCGGGGGGGCTGGGCGAGCAGTACTTC. Translated, it gives CVSRAIAGGLGEQYF.

This clone was observed once. The genes are TRBV5-5 and TRBJ2-7, with TRBD1 matching over 7 bases. This CDR3 comprises 12 residues. The germline CDR1 and CDR2 sequences are SGHKS and YYEKEE (reference sequence). Trimming removed 6 bases from V and 3 bases from J; junction bases left unmatched: 3. CDR3 residues: CASKQGDYEQYF. For the CDR3, the DNA is TGTGCCAGCAAGCAGGGGGACTACGAGCAGTACTTC.

The gene calls are TRBV13 and TRBJ2-7; TRBD2 is a possible D gene (6 bases). This CDR3 contains 14 residues. Germline CDR1 is PRHDT and CDR2 is FYEKMQ (reference sequence). The V gene lost 5 bases and the J gene lost 3 bases, with 14 bases spanning the gap. In nucleotides, the CDR3 is TGTGCCAGCAGCCTTTCTAGCGCCCACTACGAGCAGTACTTC. Amino acids: CASSLSSAHYEQYF.

The J gene is TRBJ2-1, the V gene TRBV5-6, with 7 bases identical to TRBD1. The CDR3 totals 14 residues. CDR1 and CDR2 from the germline V gene are SGHDT and YYEEEE. V was pared by 0 bases and J by 6 bases, with 3 bases of the junction left unmatched. CDR3 in amino acids: CASSLAGTANEQFF. In DNA form, the CDR3 reads TGTGCCAGCAGCTTGGCCGGGACAGCCAATGAGCAGTTCTTC.

This chain connects TRBV7-3 to TRBJ2-3; D is unclear. Germline CDR1 SGHTA, CDR2 FQGTGA. The V end was cut by 5 bases, the J end by 6 bases, with 18 bases between. The CDR3 length is 15 residues. CDR3 nucleotides: TGTGCCAGCAGCCCCCCGCCGAATCCGTTCGATACGCAGTATTTT. This translates into CASSPPPNPFDTQYF. The whole variable domain, remainder taken from reference TRBV7-3 and TRBJ2-3, is GAGVSQTPSNKVTEKGKYVELRCDPISGHTALYWYRQSLGQGPEFLIYFQGTGAADDSGLPNDRFFAVRPEGSVSTLKIQRTERGDSAVYLCASSPPPNPFDTQYFGPGTRLTVL.

This clone was observed a handful of times. This chain links TRBV11-3 with TRBJ2-7, with D tentatively TRBD1 (7 bases). V was cut by 8 bases and J by 6 bases, with 14 bases left in between. In germline, CDR1 is SGHNT, CDR2 YENEEA. The CDR3 spans 12 residues. The DNA for the CDR3 is TGTGCCAGCGGCAGGGGGGTCACCGAGCAGTACTTC. Residues: CASGRGVTEQYF.

J is TRBJ1-4 and V is TRBV15; D gene uncertain. V gave up 0 bases and J gave up 5 bases, with 13 bases separating them. Per the germline V gene, CDR1 is LNHNV and CDR2 is YYDKDF (reference sequence). There are 16 residues in the CDR3. CDR3 loop: CATSRETGHGNEKLFF. For the CDR3, the DNA is TGTGCCACCAGCAGAGAAACGGGTCATGGGAATGAAAAACTGTTTTTT.

The V call is TRBV28, the J call TRBJ2-4; 7 positions agree with TRBD1. The trim removed 7 bases at V and 6 bases at J, leaving 6 bases unmatched. The V gene's germline CDR1 is MDHEN and CDR2 SYDVKM. The CDR3 sequence is 13 residues long. In DNA form, the CDR3 reads TGTGCCAGCAACCCGGGACAGATAAACATTCAGTACTTC. It translates to CASNPGQINIQYF.

The V call is TRBV11-2, the J call TRBJ2-5; 7 positions agree with TRBD2. CDR3 length: 15 residues. The V gene end was trimmed by 5 bases and the J gene end by 4 bases; junction bases not matched to a gene: 10. The germline V gene has CDR1 SGHAT and CDR2 FQNNGV. The CDR3 coding sequence is TGTGCCAGCAGCCCCATGGACGGGGGGATAGAGACCCAGTACTTC. Translation: CASSPMDGGIETQYF.

This clone has more than one count but fewer than ten. The CDR3 bases are TGTGCCAGCAGTTTATCGGGGGTCCAGCCCCAGCATTTT. It encodes CASSLSGVQPQHF. The chain links TRBV27 to TRBJ1-5, with a weak D call TRBD1 (5 bases). Germline loops: CDR1 MNHEY, CDR2 SMNVEV (reference sequence). Between the trimmed V and J ends, which lost 0 bases and 7 bases, there was a span of 7 bases. The CDR3 totals 13 residues.

This sequence joins TRBV7-2 and TRBJ2-4; tentatively, D is TRBD2 (6 bases). Trimming removed 1 base at V and 6 bases at J, with 7 bases between. The V gene's germline CDR1 is SGHTA and CDR2 FQGNSA. This CDR3 has 13 amino acids. The CDR3 reads CASSLEEGNIQYF. CDR3 nucleotides: TGTGCCAGCAGCTTAGAGGAGGGAAACATTCAGTACTTC.

This rearrangement joins TRBV15 to TRBJ1-3; 7 bases match TRBD1. Germline trimming cut 1 base from V and 0 bases from J; bases unmatched to any gene: 6. Germline V gene sequence: CDR1 LNHNV, CDR2 YYDKDF (reference sequence). This CDR3 comprises 17 residues. The CDR3 nucleotides read TGTGCCACCAGCAGAGGGTCGACAGGGATCTCTGGAAACACCATATATTTT. This encodes CATSRGSTGISGNTIYF.

This clone was counted between two and nine times. This chain links TRBV5-1 with TRBJ2-2; D is tentatively TRBD1 or TRBD2 (5 bases each). The germline V gene has CDR1 SGHRS and CDR2 YFSETQ. This CDR3 is built from 14 residues. V was clipped by 7 bases and J by 5 bases, with 15 bases between them. The CDR3 here is CASRAGTATGELFF. The CDR3 DNA reads as TGCGCCAGCCGAGCAGGGACGGCGACCGGGGAGCTGTTTTTT.

This clone was counted a single time. The chain links TRBV5-4 to TRBJ2-7; D is perhaps TRBD1 (6 bases). This CDR3 is 13 amino acids long. V shed 6 bases and J shed 6 bases, with 16 bases lying between them. Germline-derived CDR1 and CDR2 are SGHNT and YYREEE (reference sequence). The DNA of the CDR3 is TGTGCCAGCACACAGGGCTCCTCGGGCGAGCAGTACTTC. This translates into CASTQGSSGEQYF.

The rearrangement links TRBV14 to TRBJ1-2; D ambiguous. V was clipped by 4 bases and J by 2 bases, with 5 bases between them. The CDR3 spans 12 residues. Germline V gene sequence: CDR1 SGHDN, CDR2 FVKESK. In DNA, the CDR3 is TGTGCCAGCAGCCCCGGCAACTATGGCTACACCTTC. Its protein product is CASSPGNYGYTF. The variable domain in full, completed from reference TRBV14 and TRBJ1-2, reads EAGVTQFPSHSVIEKGQTVTLRCDPISGHDNLYWYRRVMGKEIKFLLHFVKESKQDESGMPNNRFLAERTGGTYSTLKVQPAELEDSGVYFCASSPGNYGYTFGSGTRLTVV.

This chain connects TRBV5-6 to TRBJ1-1; 8 bases match TRBD1. J gave up 1 base and V 1 base, and 6 bases lay outside the gene matches. The germline V gene has CDR1 SGHDT and CDR2 YYEEEE. The CDR3 is 16 residues long. The CDR3 sequence is CASSLLDRARNTEAFF. The CDR3 DNA follows: TGTGCCAGCAGCTTGTTGGACAGGGCGCGGAACACTGAAGCTTTCTTT.

The chain uses TRBV30 and TRBJ1-1; TRBD1 matches at 8 bases. V lost 4 bases and J lost 4; bases outside the gene matches: 17. Germline-derived CDR1 and CDR2 are GTSNPN and SVGIG (reference sequence). This CDR3 spans 17 amino acids. CDR3 sequence reads: CAWKHPRQGRGGTEAFF. The CDR3 DNA follows: TGTGCCTGGAAGCATCCTCGACAGGGGCGAGGAGGCACTGAAGCTTTCTTT.

The V gene is TRBV6-4, the J gene TRBJ2-3; 7 positions agree with TRBD2. Germline CDR1 MRHNA, CDR2 SNTAGT. There are 14 residues in the CDR3. Trimming removed 2 bases from V and 3 bases from J; junction bases left unmatched: 2. The CDR3 DNA reads as TGTGCCAGCAGTGACGCGGGAGCTACAGATACGCAGTATTTT. This gives the protein CASSDAGATDTQYF.

The J gene is TRBJ2-2, the V gene TRBV5-4, with 9 bases fitting TRBD2. Unmatched junction bases numbered 6, after V lost 2 bases and J lost 4 bases. Germline assignment: CDR1 SGHNT and CDR2 YYREEE (reference sequence). There are 16 residues in the CDR3. The CDR3 here is CASSLGSGRSTGELFF. Here the CDR3 DNA reads TGTGCCAGCAGCTTAGGTAGCGGGAGATCCACCGGGGAGCTGTTTTTT. The variable domain in full, completed from reference TRBV5-4 and TRBJ2-2, reads ETGVTQSPTHLIKTRGQQVTLRCSSQSGHNTVSWYQQALGQGPQFIFQYYREEENGRGNFPPRFSGLQFPNYSSELNVNALELDDSALYLCASSLGSGRSTGELFFGEGSRLTVL.

This chain links TRBV4-2 with TRBJ2-5; the D gene is possibly TRBD2 (6 bases). Germline V lookup: CDR1 LGHNA, CDR2 YNFKEQ. This CDR3 region has 15 residues. Trimming stripped 0 bases from V and 0 bases from J, with 8 bases between. The CDR3 reads CASSQERDYQETQYF. The CDR3 coding sequence is TGTGCCAGCAGCCAAGAGCGGGATTACCAAGAGACCCAGTACTTC.